Each of the 27 T cell receptor beta chains below was sequenced from the same sample in a study of cytomegalovirus exposure and HLA in healthy donors. Using immunoSEQ multiplex PCR, the repertoire was profiled, and TCRdb retains in-frame clones only, with some absent. The sample holds more than 110,000 clones, around 88% seen once. The sequencing sample was made of PBMCs. The receptors were sampled from a woman between 18 and 30 years old in good health and CMV-seropositive.

V is TRBV6-5 and J is TRBJ1-6; 8 nucleotides line up with TRBD1. V shed 6 bases and J 7 bases; nucleotides not matched to a gene: 8. This CDR3 comprises 15 residues. From germline, CDR1 is MNHEY and CDR2 SVGAGI. The CDR3 spells CASSSGQGLNSPLHF. The DNA for the CDR3 is TGTGCCAGCAGCAGCGGACAGGGATTGAATTCACCCCTCCACTTT.

The V and J genes are TRBV11-2 and TRBJ1-2; maybe TRBD1 (5 bases). The V end was cut by 1 base, the J end by 3 bases, with 15 bases between. Germline assignment: CDR1 SGHAT and CDR2 FQNNGV. CDR3 length equals 16 residues. The CDR3 reads CASSLVYFAGYYGYTF. CDR3 nucleotides: TGTGCCAGCAGCTTAGTCTACTTTGCAGGGTACTATGGCTACACCTTC.

The V call is TRBV15, the J call TRBJ1-5, with D perhaps TRBD1 (5 bases). The ends were cut back, 0 bases at V and 7 bases at J, with 13 bases in the middle. CDR3 size: 15 residues. Germline assignment: CDR1 LNHNV and CDR2 YYDKDF (reference sequence). The CDR3 nucleotides are TGTGCCACCAGCAGAGATAAGGGGATGAACCAGCCCCAGCATTTT. This encodes CATSRDKGMNQPQHF.

This clone was observed a handful of times. This rearrangement joins TRBV30 to TRBJ1-4; unclear D gene. Germline V gives CDR1 GTSNPN, CDR2 SVGIG (reference sequence). V was clipped by 0 bases and J by 4 bases, with 9 bases between them. This CDR3 has 14 residues. In DNA form, the CDR3 reads TGTGCCTGGAGTGTACGAGTGGTTAATGAAAAACTGTTTTTT. Encoded protein: CAWSVRVVNEKLFF.

The J gene is TRBJ2-7, the V gene TRBV2, with TRBD2 matching 10 bases. This CDR3 is 17 amino acids long. CDR1 is SNHLY, CDR2 FYNNEI, per germline. Losses at the gene ends were 5 bases for V and 1 base for J; bases not matched to a gene: 11. In nucleotides, the CDR3 is TGTGCCAGCAGTTATACCGGGACTAGCGTACCATCCTACGAGCAGTACTTC. Its protein product is CASSYTGTSVPSYEQYF.

The chain carries TRBV27 and TRBJ1-2, with D tentatively TRBD1 (6 bases). Germline CDR1 reads MNHEY; CDR2 reads SMNVEV (reference sequence). Trimming shortened V by 0 bases and J by 4 bases, and 9 bases separated the two germline ends. This CDR3 has 14 residues. The CDR3 DNA is TGTGCCAGCAGTTTATCCCCGACAGGCTATGGCTACACCTTC. Translating it yields CASSLSPTGYGYTF.

The V gene is TRBV7-9, the J gene TRBJ1-2, with 8 bases lining up with TRBD1. After removal of 3 bases from V and 2 bases from J, the junction contained 5 bases not matched to a gene. CDR3 size: 15 residues. Germline CDR1 reads SEHNR; CDR2 reads FQNEAQ (reference sequence). The CDR3 loop is CASSLADRVNYGYTF. The CDR3 nucleotides read TGTGCCAGCAGCTTGGCGGACAGGGTGAACTATGGCTACACCTTC. The complete variable domain, with remaining parts taken from reference TRBV7-9 and TRBJ1-2, reads DTGVSQNPRHKITKRGQNVTFRCDPISEHNRLYWYRQTLGQGPEFLTYFQNEAQLEKSRLLSDRFSAERPKGSFSTLEIQRTEQGDSAMYLCASSLADRVNYGYTFGSGTRLTVV.

The chain employs TRBV27 and TRBJ2-3, with 10 bases lining up with TRBD2. In germline, CDR1 is MNHEY, CDR2 SMNVEV (reference sequence). V was clipped by 3 bases and J by 4 bases; unmatched bases: 4. The CDR3 runs 15 residues. CDR3 in amino acids: CASSFSGGPPDTQYF. The CDR3 DNA reads TGTGCCAGCAGTTTTAGCGGGGGGCCCCCAGATACGCAGTATTTT.

V is TRBV11-2 and J is TRBJ2-3, with 12 bases identical to TRBD2. The CDR3 loop spans 17 amino acids. Trimming at V came to 5 bases and at J to 0 bases, leaving 6 bases not matched to a gene. The germline gives CDR1 SGHAT, CDR2 FQNNGV. CDR3 DNA: TGTGCCAGCAGCCGGACTAGCGGGATTTCTAGCACAGATACGCAGTATTTT. It encodes CASSRTSGISSTDTQYF.

The V gene is TRBV28, the J gene TRBJ1-2, with 9 bases identical to TRBD1. This CDR3 has 14 residues. CDR1 is MDHEN and CDR2 is SYDVKM in the germline V gene. V dropped 4 bases and J dropped 1; count of bases not matched to a gene: 1. In nucleotides, the CDR3 is TGTGCCAGCAGTTCGGGACAGGGTAACTATGGCTACACCTTC. Its protein is CASSSGQGNYGYTF.

V gene TRBV5-1 combines with J gene TRBJ1-4, with TRBD1 matching over 8 bases. This CDR3 region has 16 residues. V dropped 4 bases and J dropped 3; count of bases not matched to a gene: 8. Germline CDR1 reads SGHRS; CDR2 reads YFSETQ. The CDR3 spells CASSAPDRGPNEKLFF. In DNA form, the CDR3 reads TGCGCCAGCAGCGCTCCCGACAGGGGCCCTAATGAAAAACTGTTTTTT.

The sample holds a few counts of this clone. The chain uses TRBV6-1 and TRBJ1-6; a possible D gene is TRBD1 (5 bases). CDR3 size: 14 residues. Germline CDR1 is MNHNS and CDR2 is SASEGT. V was cut by 2 bases and J by 7 bases, with 9 bases left in between. CDR3 sequence (DNA): TGTGCCAGCAGTGAACACGGGGGGAATTCACCCCTCCACTTT. Translated: CASSEHGGNSPLHF.

The chain has TRBV19 and TRBJ2-1; tentatively, D is TRBD2 (5 bases). Trimming shortened V by 4 bases and J by 10 bases, and 11 bases separated the two germline ends. The CDR3 loop spans 12 amino acids. From germline, CDR1 is LNHDA and CDR2 SQIVND (reference sequence). CDR3 coding DNA: TGTGCCAGTAGTACCGGTAGAGGGGAGCAGTTCTTC. Translated, it gives CASSTGRGEQFF. Using reference TRBV19 and TRBJ2-1 for the parts outside the CDR3, the full variable domain is DGGITQSPKYLFRKEGQNVTLSCEQNLNHDAMYWYRQDPGQGLRLIYYSQIVNDFQKGDIAEGYSVSREKKESFPLTVTSAQKNPTAFYLCASSTGRGEQFFGPGTRLTVL.

Regarding this clone: One junction end does not reproduce the germline sequence, and a read error may be involved. V gene TRBV7-7 combines with J gene TRBJ1-5, with D unresolved. The CDR3 sequence is 17 residues long. The germline V gene has CDR1 SSHAT and CDR2 FNYEAQ (reference sequence). DNA for the CDR3: TGTGCTAGCAGCTTAGGGAGGGAAGGGTTGAGCAATCAGCCCCAGCATTTT. Protein sequence: CASSLGREGLSNQPQHF.

This clone was recorded only once. At the DNA level, this CDR3 is encoded by other sequences in the same sample as well. The V call is TRBV30, the J call TRBJ2-3, with TRBD2 identical over 10 bases. The CDR3 consists of 16 residues. V trimming: 2 bases; J trimming: 3 bases; junction bases outside the gene matches: 8. The germline V gene encodes CDR1 GTSNPN and CDR2 SVGIG (reference sequence). CDR3: CAWSFKSGGATDTQYF. CDR3 in DNA: TGTGCCTGGAGTTTCAAAAGCGGGGGGGCAACAGATACGCAGTATTTT.

The chain employs TRBV28 and TRBJ2-7, with 13 positions matching TRBD2. Germline CDR1 MDHEN, CDR2 SYDVKM. Trimming took 6 bases from V and 3 from J; bases not matched to a gene: 5. The CDR3 length is 15 residues. CDR3 sequence reads: CASSYGLAGDYEQYF. The CDR3 nucleotides read TGTGCCAGCAGCTATGGACTAGCGGGGGACTACGAGCAGTACTTC.

Comments on this clone: At the DNA level, this CDR3 is encoded by other sequences in the same sample as well. The rearrangement joins TRBV5-1 to TRBJ2-3; a weak D match, TRBD2 (5 bases). Germline V gene data show CDR1 as SGHRS and CDR2 as YFSETQ. The CDR3 spans 14 residues. V lost 5 bases, J lost 2 bases, and 12 bases lay in between. The CDR3 reads CASRPGVNTDTQYF. In DNA, the CDR3 is TGCGCCAGCAGACCCGGGGTGAACACAGATACGCAGTATTTT.

This chain links TRBV7-3 with TRBJ1-1, with TRBD1 as a possible D gene (6 bases). The CDR3 runs to 14 residues. Germline CDR1 and CDR2: SGHTA and FQGTGA. The germline V and J ends were trimmed by 5 bases and 1 base, with 11 bases remaining between them. The CDR3 is CASSPGHGNTEAFF. DNA for the CDR3: TGTGCCAGCAGCCCGGGACACGGGAACACTGAAGCTTTCTTT.

The chain recombines TRBV19 with TRBJ1-2; perhaps TRBD1 as D (5 bases). V was shortened by 3 bases and J by 2 bases, with 10 bases between the two germline ends. CDR1 LNHDA and CDR2 SQIVND come from the germline V gene (reference sequence). The CDR3 totals 14 residues. CDR3 nucleotides: TGTGCCAGTAGTATTTCCAGGGCCAACTATGGCTACACCTTC. The encoded protein is CASSISRANYGYTF.

The V call is TRBV6-5, the J call TRBJ2-7; tentatively, D is TRBD2 (5 bases). There are 14 residues in the CDR3. Per germline, CDR1 MNHEY and CDR2 SVGAGI. Trimming took 1 base from V and 2 from J, leaving 9 bases between them. Written as DNA, the CDR3 is TGTGCCAGCAGTTACTTGACGGGGACCTACGAGCAGTACTTC. This encodes CASSYLTGTYEQYF.

The gene calls are TRBV19 and TRBJ2-5; no clear D. CDR3 length: 12 residues. Germline lookup yields CDR1 LNHDA and CDR2 SQIVND (reference sequence). Deletions cut 5 bases from V and 6 bases from J, with 10 bases between. This chain's CDR3 is CASSGTTKTQYF. The CDR3 region has the DNA TGTGCCAGTAGTGGCACAACGAAGACCCAGTACTTC.

J is TRBJ2-3 and V is TRBV19, with 7 bases identical to TRBD1. V gave up 6 bases and J gave up 3 bases; unmatched junction bases: 3. The CDR3 has 13 residues. Germline CDR1 is LNHDA and CDR2 is SQIVND (reference sequence). The chain's CDR3 is CASSGRGTDTQYF. DNA for the CDR3: TGTGCCAGTAGCGGCAGGGGGACAGATACGCAGTATTTT.

This clone was seen only once. The CDR3, as DNA: TGTGCCAGCAGGAGGTCCGGGGACAGGTTCTCTGGGGAGCTGTTTTTT. It yields the protein CASRRSGDRFSGELFF. The chain employs TRBV11-2 and TRBJ2-2; 8 nucleotides match TRBD1. The CDR3 contains 16 residues. The germline V gene encodes CDR1 SGHAT and CDR2 FQNNGV. The trim removed 6 bases at V and 8 bases at J, leaving 14 bases unmatched.

The rearrangement joins TRBV4-2 to TRBJ1-4; a weak D match, TRBD1 (5 bases). CDR1 and CDR2 from the germline V gene are LGHNA and YNFKEQ. The V gene lost 8 bases and the J gene lost 4 bases, with 14 bases spanning the gap. The CDR3 runs to 14 residues. The CDR3 DNA reads as TGTGCCAGCGGGGCGCGGCAGTTTAATGAAAAACTGTTTTTT. It is translated as CASGARQFNEKLFF.

V gene TRBV28 combines with J gene TRBJ2-1, with 10 positions matching TRBD2. This CDR3 is built from 16 residues. Germline V gene lookup returns CDR1 MDHEN and CDR2 SYDVKM. The V segment lost 5 bases and the J segment 7 bases; nucleotides outside the gene matches: 11. The DNA of the CDR3 is TGTGCCAGCAGTACCCCATCTAGCGGGGGTATGAATGAGCAGTTCTTC. Translated, it gives CASSTPSSGGMNEQFF. Full variable domain (remainder filled in from reference TRBV28 and TRBJ2-1): DVKVTQSSRYLVKRTGEKVFLECVQDMDHENMFWYRQDPGLGLRLIYFSYDVKMKEKGDIPEGYSVSREKKERFSLILESASTNQTSMYLCASSTPSSGGMNEQFFGPGTRLTVL.

This CDR3 is CASHRVSAGNTIYF. CDR3 sequence (DNA): TGTGCCTCCCACCGGGTCTCAGCTGGAAACACCATATATTTT. The chain uses TRBV7-9 and TRBJ1-3, with unresolved D. Trimming took 11 bases from V and 2 from J, leaving 16 bases between them. Germline CDR1 is SEHNR and CDR2 is FQNEAQ (reference sequence). The length of the CDR3 is 14 residues.

The chain carries TRBV18 and TRBJ2-5, with D perhaps TRBD1 (5 bases). CDR1 and CDR2 from the germline V gene are KGHSH and LQKENI. The CDR3 extends over 13 amino acids. Trimming took 1 base from V and 3 from J, leaving 6 bases between them. The CDR3 loop is CASSPLTEETQYF. The CDR3 DNA is TGTGCCAGCTCACCACTGACAGAAGAGACCCAGTACTTC.